The clone carrying this T cell receptor beta chain has only a few counts. Its antigen remains unidentified. TCRdb reprocessed the RT-PCR reads via MiXCR and lists one record per CDR3 protein. The table includes under 950,000 distinct CDR3 sequences, approximately 21% detected once. The data originate from a study of response to subunit inactivated influenza vaccine. V gave up 1 base and J gave up 1 base, with 10 bases separating them. Germline V gene sequence: CDR1 LGHNA, CDR2 YSLEER. This CDR3 region has 15 residues. Study-wide points: The authors put forward the suggestion that each seasonal influenza vaccination may bring in only a limited number of new T cells.

This TCR was sampled from a middle-aged man who received an inactivated influenza vaccine. The sequences come from PBMCs from blood, collected 5 to 6 days after vaccination. The chain couples TRBV4-3 to TRBJ2-5; D gene uncertain. The CDR3 DNA follows: TGCGCCAGCAGCCAAGTAGTGGCAGCCCAAGAGACCCAGTACTTC. Protein: CASSQVVAAQETQYF.